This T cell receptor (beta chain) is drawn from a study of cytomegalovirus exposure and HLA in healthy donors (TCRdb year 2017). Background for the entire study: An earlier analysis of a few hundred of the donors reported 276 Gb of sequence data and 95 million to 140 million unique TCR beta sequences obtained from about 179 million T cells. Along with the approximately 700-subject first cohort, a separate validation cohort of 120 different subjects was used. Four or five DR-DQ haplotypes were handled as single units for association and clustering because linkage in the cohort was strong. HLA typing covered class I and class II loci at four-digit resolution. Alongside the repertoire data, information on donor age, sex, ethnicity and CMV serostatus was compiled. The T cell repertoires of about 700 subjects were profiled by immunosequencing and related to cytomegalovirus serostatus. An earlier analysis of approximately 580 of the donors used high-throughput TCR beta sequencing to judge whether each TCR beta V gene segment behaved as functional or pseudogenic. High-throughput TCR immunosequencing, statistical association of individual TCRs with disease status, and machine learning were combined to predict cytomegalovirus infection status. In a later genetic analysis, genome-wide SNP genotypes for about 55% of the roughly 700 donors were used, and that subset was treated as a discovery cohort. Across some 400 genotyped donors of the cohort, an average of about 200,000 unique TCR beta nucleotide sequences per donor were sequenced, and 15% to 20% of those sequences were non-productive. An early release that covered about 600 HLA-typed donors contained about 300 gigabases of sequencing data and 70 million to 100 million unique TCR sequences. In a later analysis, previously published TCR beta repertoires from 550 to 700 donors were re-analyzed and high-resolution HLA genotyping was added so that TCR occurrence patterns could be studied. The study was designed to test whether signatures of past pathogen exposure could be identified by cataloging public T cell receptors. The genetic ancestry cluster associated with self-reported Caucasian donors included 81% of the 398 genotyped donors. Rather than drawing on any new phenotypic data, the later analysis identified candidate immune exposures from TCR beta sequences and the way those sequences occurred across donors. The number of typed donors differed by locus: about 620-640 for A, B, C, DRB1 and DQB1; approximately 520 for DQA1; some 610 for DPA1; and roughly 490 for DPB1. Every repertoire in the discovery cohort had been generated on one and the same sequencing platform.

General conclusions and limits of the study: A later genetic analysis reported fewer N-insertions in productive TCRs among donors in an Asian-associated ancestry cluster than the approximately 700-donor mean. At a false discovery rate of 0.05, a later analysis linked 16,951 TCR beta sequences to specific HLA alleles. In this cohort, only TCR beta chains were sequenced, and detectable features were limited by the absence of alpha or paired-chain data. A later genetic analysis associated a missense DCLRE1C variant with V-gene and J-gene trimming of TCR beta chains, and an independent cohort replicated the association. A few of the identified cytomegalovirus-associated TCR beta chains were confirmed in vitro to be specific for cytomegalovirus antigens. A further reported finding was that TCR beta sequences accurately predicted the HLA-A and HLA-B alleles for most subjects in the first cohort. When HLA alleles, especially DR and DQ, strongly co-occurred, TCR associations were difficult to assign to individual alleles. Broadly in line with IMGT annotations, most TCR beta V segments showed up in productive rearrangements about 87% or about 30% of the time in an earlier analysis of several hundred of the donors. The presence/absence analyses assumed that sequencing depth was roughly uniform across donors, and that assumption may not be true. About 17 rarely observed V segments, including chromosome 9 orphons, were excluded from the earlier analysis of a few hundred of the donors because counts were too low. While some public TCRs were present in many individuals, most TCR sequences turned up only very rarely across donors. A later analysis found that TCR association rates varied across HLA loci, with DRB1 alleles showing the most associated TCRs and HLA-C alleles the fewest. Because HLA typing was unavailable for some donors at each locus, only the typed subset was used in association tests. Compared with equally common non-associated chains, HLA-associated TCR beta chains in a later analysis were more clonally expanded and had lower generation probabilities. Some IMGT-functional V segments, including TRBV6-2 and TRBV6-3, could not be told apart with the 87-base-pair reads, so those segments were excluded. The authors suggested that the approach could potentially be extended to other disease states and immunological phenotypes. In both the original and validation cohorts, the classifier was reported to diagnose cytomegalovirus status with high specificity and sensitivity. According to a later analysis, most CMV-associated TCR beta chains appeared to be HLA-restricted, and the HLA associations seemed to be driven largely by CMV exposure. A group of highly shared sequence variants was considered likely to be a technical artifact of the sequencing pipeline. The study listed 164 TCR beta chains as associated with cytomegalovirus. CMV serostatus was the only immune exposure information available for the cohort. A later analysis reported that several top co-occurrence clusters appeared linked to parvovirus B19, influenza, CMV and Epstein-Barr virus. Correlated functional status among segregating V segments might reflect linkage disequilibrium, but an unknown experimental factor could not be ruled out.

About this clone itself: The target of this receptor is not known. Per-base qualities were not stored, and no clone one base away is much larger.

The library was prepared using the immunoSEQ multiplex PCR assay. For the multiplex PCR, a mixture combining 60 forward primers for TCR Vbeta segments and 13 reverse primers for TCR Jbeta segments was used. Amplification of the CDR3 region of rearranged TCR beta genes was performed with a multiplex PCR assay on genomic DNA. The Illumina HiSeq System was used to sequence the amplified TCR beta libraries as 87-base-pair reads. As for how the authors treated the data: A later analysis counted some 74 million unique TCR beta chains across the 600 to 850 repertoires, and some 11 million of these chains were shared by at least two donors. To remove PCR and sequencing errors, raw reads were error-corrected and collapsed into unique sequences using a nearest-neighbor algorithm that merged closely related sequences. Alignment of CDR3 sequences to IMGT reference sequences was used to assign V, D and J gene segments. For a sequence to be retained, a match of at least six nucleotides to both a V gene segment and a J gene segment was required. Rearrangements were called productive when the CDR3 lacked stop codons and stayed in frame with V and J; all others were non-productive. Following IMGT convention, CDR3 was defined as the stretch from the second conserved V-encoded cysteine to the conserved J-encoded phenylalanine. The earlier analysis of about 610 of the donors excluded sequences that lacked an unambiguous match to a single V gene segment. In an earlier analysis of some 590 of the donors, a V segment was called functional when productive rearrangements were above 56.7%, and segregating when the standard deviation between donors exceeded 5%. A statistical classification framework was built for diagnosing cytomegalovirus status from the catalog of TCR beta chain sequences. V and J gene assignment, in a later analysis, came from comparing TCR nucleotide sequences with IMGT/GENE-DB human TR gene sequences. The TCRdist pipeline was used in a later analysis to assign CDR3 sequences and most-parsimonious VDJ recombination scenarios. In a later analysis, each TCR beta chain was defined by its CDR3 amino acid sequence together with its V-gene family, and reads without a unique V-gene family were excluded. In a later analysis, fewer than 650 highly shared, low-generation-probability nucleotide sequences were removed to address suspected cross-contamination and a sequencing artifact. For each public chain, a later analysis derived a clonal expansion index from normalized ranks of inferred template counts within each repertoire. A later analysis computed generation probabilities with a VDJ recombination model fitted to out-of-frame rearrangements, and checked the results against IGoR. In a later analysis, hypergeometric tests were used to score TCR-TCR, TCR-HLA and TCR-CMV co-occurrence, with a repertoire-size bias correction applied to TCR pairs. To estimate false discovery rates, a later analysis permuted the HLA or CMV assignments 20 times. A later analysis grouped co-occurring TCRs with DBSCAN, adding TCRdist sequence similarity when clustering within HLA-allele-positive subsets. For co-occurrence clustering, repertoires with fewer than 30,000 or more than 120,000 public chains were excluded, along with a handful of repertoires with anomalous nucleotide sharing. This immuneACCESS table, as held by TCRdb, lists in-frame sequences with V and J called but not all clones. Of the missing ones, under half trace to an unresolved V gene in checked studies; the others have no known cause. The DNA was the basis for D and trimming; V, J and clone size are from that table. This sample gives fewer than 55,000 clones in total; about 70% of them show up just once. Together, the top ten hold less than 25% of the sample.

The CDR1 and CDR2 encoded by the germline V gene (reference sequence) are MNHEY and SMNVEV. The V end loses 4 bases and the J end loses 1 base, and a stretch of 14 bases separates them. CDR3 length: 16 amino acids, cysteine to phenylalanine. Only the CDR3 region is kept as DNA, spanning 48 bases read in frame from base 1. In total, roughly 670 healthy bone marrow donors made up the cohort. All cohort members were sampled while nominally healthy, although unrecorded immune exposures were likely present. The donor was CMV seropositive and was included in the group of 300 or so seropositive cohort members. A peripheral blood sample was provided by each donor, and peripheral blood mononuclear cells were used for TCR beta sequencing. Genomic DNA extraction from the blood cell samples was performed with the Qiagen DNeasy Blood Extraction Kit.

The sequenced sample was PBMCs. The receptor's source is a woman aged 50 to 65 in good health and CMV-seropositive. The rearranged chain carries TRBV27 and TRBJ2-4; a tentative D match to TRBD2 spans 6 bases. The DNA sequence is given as TGTGCCAGCAGTTCACCCCGGGGGTCGGCCAAAAACATTCAGTACTTC. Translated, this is CASSSPRGSAKNIQYF.